The 21 T cell receptor beta chains below all came from one sample that was sequenced in a study of identical twins (dated by TCRdb to 2015 to 2016). The library was prepared using 5' RACE. TCRdb records Illumina HiSeq 2000 as the sequencer. TCRdb itself trimmed the public reads at Q25 with fastp, ran MiXCR and retained productive beta chains. Every CDR3 protein is listed once, alongside the most common genes and DNA of its rows. For this sample there are some 240,000 distinct CDR3 sequences; roughly a tenth appear just once. The ten largest clones add up to roughly 10% of the sample. Source material: memory T cells sorted from blood. The label giving this sample's cell subset or site can be read as: CD45RO+ enriched T cells. These receptors were taken from a man aged 50 to 60 in good health.

In regard to this clonotype: A read error is possible here, since a much larger clone lies one base away. The V gene is TRBV6-2 or TRBV6-3, the J gene TRBJ2-2; D is ambiguous. Trimming pared 7 bases from V and 1 base from J, leaving 4 bases between. The CDR3 totals 12 residues. Germline CDR1 is MNHEY and CDR2 is SVGEGT. This CDR3 is CASNENTGELFF. The CDR3 DNA reads as TGTGCCAGCAACGAGAACACCGGGGAGCTGTTTTTT.

This clonotype was detected many times. The chain is built from TRBV6-5 and TRBJ2-3, with D perhaps TRBD2 (5 bases). Germline-derived CDR1 and CDR2 are MNHEY and SVGAGI. The CDR3 is 14 amino acids. Trimming shortened V by 0 bases and J by 5 bases, and 9 bases separated the two germline ends. CDR3 amino acids: CASSYSRRVDTQYF. The CDR3 nucleotides are TGTGCCAGCAGTTACTCCAGGCGGGTAGATACGCAGTATTTT.

This clonotype was picked up many times. This chain joins TRBV30 and TRBJ2-2; 8 bases align to TRBD2. The CDR3 is made up of 15 amino acids. V shed 0 bases and J 4 bases; nucleotides not matched to a gene: 4. CDR1 GTSNPN and CDR2 SVGIG come from the germline V gene (reference sequence). In nucleotides, the CDR3 is TGTGCCTGGAGTGTACGGGGGACTAGCACCGGGGAGCTGTTTTTT. Protein product: CAWSVRGTSTGELFF.

This clonotype appeared many times. This sequence joins TRBV4-3 and TRBJ1-6; 8 bases map to TRBD1. V lost 3 bases, J lost 9 bases, and 10 bases stayed unmatched. The length of the CDR3 is 16 residues. Germline V lookup: CDR1 LGHNA, CDR2 YSLEER. Written as DNA, the CDR3 is TGCGCCAGCAGCCAGGACAGGGTGGGACGGGCTTCACCCCTCCACTTT. This translates into CASSQDRVGRASPLHF.

Turning to this clonotype: One end of the junction does not line up with germline, which may come from a read error. The genes are TRBV9 and TRBJ2-7; 8 bases fit TRBD1. This CDR3 comprises 16 residues. Germline-derived CDR1 and CDR2 are SGDLS and YYNGEE. The CDR3, as DNA: TGTGCCAGCAGCGTAGGGGCAGGGGGCAGGGCCAGTGAGCAGCACTTC. Translation gives CASSVGAGGRASEQHF.

V is TRBV3-1 and J is TRBJ1-2; perhaps TRBD1 as D (6 bases). From germline, CDR1 is LGHDT and CDR2 YNNKEL (reference sequence). Between the trimmed V and J ends, which lost 5 bases and 3 bases, there was a span of 10 bases. The CDR3 runs to 13 residues. CDR3 amino acids: CASSTEGDYGYTF. CDR3 DNA sequence: TGTGCCAGCAGCACGGAGGGGGACTATGGCTACACCTTC.

This clonotype showed up many times. The chain is built from TRBV6-2 or TRBV6-3 and TRBJ1-2, with D maybe TRBD1 (5 bases). The CDR3 has 13 amino acids. In germline, CDR1 is MNHEY, CDR2 SVGEGT. Trimming removed 6 bases at V and 5 bases at J, with 13 bases between. CDR3 in amino acids: CASSKGSWYGYTF. The CDR3 nucleotides are TGTGCCAGCAGCAAGGGGTCGTGGTATGGCTACACCTTC.

This clonotype was observed many times. The chain employs TRBV6-1 and TRBJ2-5, with 11 bases that match TRBD2. Trimming at V came to 5 bases and at J to 3 bases, leaving 5 bases not matched to a gene. The CDR3 extends over 15 amino acids. Germline CDR1 MNHNS, CDR2 SASEGT. The DNA of the CDR3 is TGTGCCAGCAGTCTGACTAGCGGGGTCAAAGAGACCCAGTACTTC. It encodes CASSLTSGVKETQYF.

This clonotype has a handful of counts. V gene TRBV5-6 combines with J gene TRBJ2-6, with 8 bases that match TRBD1. From germline, CDR1 is SGHDT and CDR2 YYEEEE. The CDR3 runs to 19 residues. V gave up 0 bases and J gave up 0 bases; unmatched junction bases: 8. The CDR3, as DNA: TGTGCCAGCAGCTTGGTGAGTGACAGGGGCAGCTCTGGGGCCAACGTCCTGACTTTC. As protein: CASSLVSDRGSSGANVLTF.

This clonotype was observed many times. This sequence joins TRBV5-6 and TRBJ2-2, with unresolved D. CDR1 is SGHDT and CDR2 is YYEEEE in the germline V gene. V lost 0 bases and J lost 4, with 7 bases in between. The CDR3 runs to 14 residues. This CDR3 is CASSLATVTGELFF. In nucleotides, the CDR3 is TGTGCCAGCAGCTTGGCAACCGTCACCGGGGAGCTGTTTTTT.

This clonotype was found a few times. The chain recombines TRBV11-2 with TRBJ2-3; perhaps D is TRBD1 or TRBD2 (5 bases each). This CDR3 is 14 amino acids long. The V end was cut by 5 bases, the J end by 4 bases, with 13 bases between. Germline lookup yields CDR1 SGHAT and CDR2 FQNNGV. Here the CDR3 DNA reads TGTGCCAGCAGCCTTCCCGGGACGGCAGATACGCAGTATTTT. Encoded protein: CASSLPGTADTQYF.

This clonotype came up many times. The chain has TRBV5-1 and TRBJ2-5; tentatively, D is TRBD1 or TRBD2 (7 bases each). The CDR3 consists of 14 residues. The germline gives CDR1 SGHRS, CDR2 YFSETQ. V lost 4 bases and J lost 2, with 12 bases in between. CDR3 loop: CASSARGGQETQYF. As DNA, the CDR3 is TGCGCCAGCAGCGCCAGGGGGGGACAAGAGACCCAGTACTTC. Full variable domain (outside the CDR3, taken from reference TRBV5-1 and TRBJ2-5): KAGVTQTPRYLIKTRGQQVTLSCSPISGHRSVSWYQQTPGQGLQFLFEYFSETQRNKGNFPGRFSGRQFSNSRSEMNVSTLELGDSALYLCASSARGGQETQYFGPGTRLLVL.

To note about this clonotype: Possible read error: a much larger clone is one base away. The chain combines TRBV7-6 with TRBJ2-1; a weak D match, TRBD1 (6 bases). The V end lost 3 bases, the J end lost 10 bases, and 16 bases lay between the germline ends. This CDR3 has 14 residues. From germline, CDR1 is SGHVS and CDR2 FNYEAQ. The CDR3 spells CASSFGDNQGEQFF. CDR3 sequence (DNA): TGTGCCAGCAGCTTCGGGGACAATCAAGGGGAGCAGTTCTTC. Full variable domain (outside the CDR3, taken from reference TRBV7-6 and TRBJ2-1): GAGVSQSPRYKVTKRGQDVALRCDPISGHVSLYWYRQALGQGPEFLTYFNYEAQQDKSGLPNDRFSAERPEGSISTLTIQRTEQRDSAMYRCASSFGDNQGEQFFGPGTRLTVL.

The rearrangement uses TRBV12-3 or TRBV12-4 and TRBJ2-3; TRBD2 matches at 7 bases. This CDR3 spans 18 amino acids. J gave up 4 bases and V 1 base, and 14 bases lay outside the gene matches. Written as DNA, the CDR3 is TGTGCCAGCAGTTTAGGGCGGGGTCGCGGGAGTTTGGCAGATACGCAGTATTTT. Translated, it gives CASSLGRGRGSLADTQYF.

In this sample, this clonotype turned up many times. The chain links TRBV29-1 to TRBJ2-1; D is ambiguous. The CDR3 is made up of 13 amino acids. The V gene lost 2 bases and the J gene lost 5 bases, with 10 bases spanning the gap. In germline, CDR1 is SQVTM, CDR2 ANQGSEA. The CDR3 loop reads CSVENPPHNEQFF. The CDR3 DNA is TGCAGCGTTGAAAACCCCCCGCACAATGAGCAGTTCTTC.

This chain uses TRBV28 with TRBJ2-3; D is ambiguous. Germline CDR1 MDHEN, CDR2 SYDVKM. Trimming pared 2 bases from V and 12 bases from J, leaving 6 bases between. The CDR3 has 10 residues. CDR3 amino acids: CASSLKVQYF. CDR3 coding DNA: TGTGCCAGCAGTTTAAAAGTACAGTATTTT.

This clonotype was picked up a small number of times. CDR3 DNA: TGCAGTGCTACCCTAGGAAGCCAAGCGCATTTT. Encoded protein: CSATLGSQAHF. V usage is TRBV20-1 and J usage is TRBJ1-5; D gene ambiguous. CDR3 length: 11 amino acids. Trimming stripped 4 bases from V and 15 bases from J, with 16 bases between. CDR1 DFQATT and CDR2 SNEGSKA come from the germline V gene (reference sequence).

The chain combines TRBV20-1 with TRBJ2-1; 7 bases match TRBD2. V lost 0 bases to trimming and J lost 8 bases; unmatched junction nucleotides: 10. Germline assignment: CDR1 DFQATT and CDR2 SNEGSKA (reference sequence). The CDR3 has 15 residues. The CDR3 protein is CSARDLGAGAHEQFF. The CDR3 nucleotides are TGCAGTGCTAGAGATCTTGGCGCGGGAGCCCATGAGCAGTTCTTC.

In its sample, this clonotype was seen many times. The V gene is TRBV20-1, the J gene TRBJ2-1; D is perhaps TRBD2 (6 bases). Trimming cost V 1 base and J 0 bases, with 13 bases left between them. CDR3 length: 16 residues. CDR1 and CDR2 (germline): DFQATT, SNEGSKA (reference sequence). The CDR3 nucleotides are TGCAGTGCTAGAGTCCTAGGGAGGAGCTCCTACAATGAGCAGTTCTTC. Its translation is CSARVLGRSSYNEQFF.

In this sample, this clonotype turned up a few times. V usage is TRBV6-2 or TRBV6-3 and J usage is TRBJ1-3; unclear D gene. CDR3 length: 15 residues. V lost 6 bases and J 0 bases, leaving 12 bases between the germline ends. Per the germline V gene, CDR1 is MNHEY and CDR2 is SVGEGT. Written as DNA, the CDR3 is TGTGCCAGCAGCTCGCACAGCTCCTCTGGAAACACCATATATTTT. It codes for CASSSHSSSGNTIYF.

This clonotype came up many times. V is TRBV24-1 and J is TRBJ2-1; 9 bases match TRBD1. The CDR3 is 16 residues long. V gave up 4 bases and J gave up 6 bases; unmatched junction bases: 9. Looked up from germline, CDR1 is KGHDR and CDR2 is SFDVKD. Written as DNA, the CDR3 is TGTGCCACCAGTGACGCACAGGGGGCTTGGGGCAATGAGCAGTTCTTC. It translates to CATSDAQGAWGNEQFF.